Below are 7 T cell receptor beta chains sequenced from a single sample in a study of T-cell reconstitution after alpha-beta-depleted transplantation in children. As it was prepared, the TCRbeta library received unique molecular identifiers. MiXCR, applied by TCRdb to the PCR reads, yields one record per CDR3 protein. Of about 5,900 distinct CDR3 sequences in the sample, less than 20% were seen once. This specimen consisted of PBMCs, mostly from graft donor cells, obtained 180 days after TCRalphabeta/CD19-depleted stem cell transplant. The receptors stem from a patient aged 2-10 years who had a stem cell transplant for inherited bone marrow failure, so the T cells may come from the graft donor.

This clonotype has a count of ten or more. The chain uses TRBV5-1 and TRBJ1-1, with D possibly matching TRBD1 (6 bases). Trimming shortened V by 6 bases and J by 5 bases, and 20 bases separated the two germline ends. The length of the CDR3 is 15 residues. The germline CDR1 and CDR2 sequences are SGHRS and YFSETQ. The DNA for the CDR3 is TGCGCCAGCACCGAGGAGGGCAGGGGTGTTACTGAAGCTTTCTTT. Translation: CASTEEGRGVTEAFF. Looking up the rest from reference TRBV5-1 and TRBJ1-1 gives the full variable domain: KAGVTQTPRYLIKTRGQQVTLSCSPISGHRSVSWYQQTPGQGLQFLFEYFSETQRNKGNFPGRFSGRQFSNSRSEMNVSTLELGDSALYLCASTEEGRGVTEAFFGQGTRLTVV.

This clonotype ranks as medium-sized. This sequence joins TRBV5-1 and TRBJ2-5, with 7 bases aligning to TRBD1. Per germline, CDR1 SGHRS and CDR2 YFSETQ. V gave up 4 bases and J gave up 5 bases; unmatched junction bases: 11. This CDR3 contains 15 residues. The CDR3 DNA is TGCGCCAGCAGCCCCCAGGGGGTTGGTCCGGAGACCCAGTACTTC. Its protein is CASSPQGVGPETQYF.

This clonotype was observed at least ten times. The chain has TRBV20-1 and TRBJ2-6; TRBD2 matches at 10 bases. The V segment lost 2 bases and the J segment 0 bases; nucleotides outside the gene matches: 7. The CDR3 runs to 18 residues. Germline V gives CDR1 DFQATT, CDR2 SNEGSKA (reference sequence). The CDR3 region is CSARIWSGRGSGANVLTF. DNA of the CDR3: TGCAGTGCTAGAATTTGGAGCGGGAGGGGCTCTGGGGCCAACGTCCTGACTTTC.

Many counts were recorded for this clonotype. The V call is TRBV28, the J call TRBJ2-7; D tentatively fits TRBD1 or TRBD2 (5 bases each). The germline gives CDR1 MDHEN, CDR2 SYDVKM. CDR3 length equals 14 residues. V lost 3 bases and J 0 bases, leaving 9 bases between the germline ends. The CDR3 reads CASSFPGTSYEQYF. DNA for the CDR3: TGTGCCAGCAGTTTCCCCGGGACCTCCTACGAGCAGTACTTC.

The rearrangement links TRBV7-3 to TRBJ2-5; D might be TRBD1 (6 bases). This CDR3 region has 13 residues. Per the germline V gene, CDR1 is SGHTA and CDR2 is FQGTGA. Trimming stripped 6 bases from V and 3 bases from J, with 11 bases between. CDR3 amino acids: CASSVNREETQYF. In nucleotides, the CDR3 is TGTGCCAGCAGTGTTAACAGGGAAGAGACCCAGTACTTC.

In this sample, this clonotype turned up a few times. CDR3 bases: TGTGCCTGGAGTGTAACAGAGTATGGCTACACCTTC. It encodes CAWSVTEYGYTF. The chain couples TRBV30 to TRBJ1-2; no clear D gene. With 0 bases removed from V and 5 bases from J, the gap between germline ends came to 7 bases. The length of the CDR3 is 12 residues. Germline V CDR1 and CDR2: GTSNPN, SVGIG (reference sequence).

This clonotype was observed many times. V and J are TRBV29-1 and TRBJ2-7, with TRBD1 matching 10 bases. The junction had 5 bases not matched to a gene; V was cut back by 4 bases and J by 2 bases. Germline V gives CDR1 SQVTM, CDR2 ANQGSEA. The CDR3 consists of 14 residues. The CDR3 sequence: CSVVGGTGAYEQYF. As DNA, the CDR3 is TGCAGCGTTGTAGGGGGGACAGGGGCCTACGAGCAGTACTTC.